This TCR beta chain was profiled in a study of blood T cell repertoires in COVID-19 (dated by TCRdb to about 2020). Study-level background: Samples from collaborators originated in the United States, Italy and Spain and spanned both the acute and convalescent phases of COVID-19. Sample metadata almost always included a de-identified subject ID, COVID-19 status, age in years and sex. The samples were drawn from two sources: the first 160 participants of the ongoing ImmuneRACE study, and 1,200 or so subjects contributed by 6 global collaborators. Subjects who had been exposed to COVID-19, were actively infected with it, or had recovered from it provided the deeply sampled blood TCRbeta repertoires that made up the dataset. A freely available public database, intended as a resource for researchers studying the immune response to SARS-CoV-2, is where the repertoires were released. HLA class I and class II types, where available, came from metadata supplied by the sample provider rather than from assay-based typing. The prospective study material was composed of cDNA or gDNA derived from T cells, B-cell-depleted T cells, or PBMCs.

The collaborating institutions used their own protocols to collect whole blood in K2EDTA tubes. For TCRbeta analysis, collaborators shipped samples in one of three forms: frozen whole blood, isolated PBMCs, or DNA extracted from either of those sample types. Points the paper makes about the study in general: The amount of clinical and demographic metadata varied by source and participant and was provided uncurated.

For this clone: What this receptor recognizes is not known. Per-nucleotide qualities are absent, and no much larger clonotype sits a single base away.

CDR1 SGHTA and CDR2 FQGNSA were looked up in the germline V gene. Relative to germline, V is 6 bases shorter and J is 0 bases shorter, with 12 bases between their ends. From the cysteine through the phenylalanine, the CDR3 covers 14 amino acids. Kept here is only the CDR3 DNA, which spans 42 bases and is read in frame from base 1. TCRbeta CDR3 regions were amplified from genomic DNA using the immunoSEQ Assay, a bias-controlled multiplex PCR. In the paper's pipeline: The number of nucleated cells in each sample was estimated by amplification of reference gene primers within the assay. To quantify the absolute abundance of each unique TCRbeta CDR3 rearrangement, sequence reads were collapsed and filtered. For each sample, productive Simpson clonality was calculated by taking the square root of Simpson's diversity index across productive rearrangements. TCRdb re-hosts the immuneACCESS table, in-frame sequences only. Its copies lack some clones; in the studies checked, an unresolved V gene accounts for under half of them, and the cause for the rest is not known. The V and J calls and the clone size are those of that table, but D and trimming were determined from the DNA. This sample has about 9,200 clones in its table, and 80% of those were observed once. Jointly, the top ten make up around 6.9% of the sample.

The source is a man in his sixties or seventies with active COVID-19. The chain is made from TRBV7-2 and TRBJ2-7; a confident D gene designation cannot be given. The sample was peripheral blood. The DNA sequence is TGTGCCAGCAGTAGAAGTAGCAGCTCCTACGAGCAGTACTTC. It is translated as CASSRSSSSYEQYF.